This entry concerns a single T cell receptor (beta chain). Deletions cut 6 bases from V and 1 base from J, with 12 bases between. Germline assignment: CDR1 WSHSY and CDR2 SAAADI. This CDR3 has 14 amino acids. The sample is drawn from a study of blood T cell repertoires in COVID-19. For the study at large: Whether acute or convalescent, the COVID-19 samples came from the United States, Italy and Spain. Nucleic acid was either cDNA or gDNA, and it came from T cells, B-cell-depleted T cells, or PBMCs.

Here immunoSEQ multiplex PCR was the method, and the copy in TCRdb shows in-frame clones only, minus some. The table shows approximately 430,000 clones, with more than 80% occurring only once. This chain connects TRBV10-2 to TRBJ1-1; a possible D gene is TRBD1 (6 bases). This TCR came from a woman in her 30s with active or convalescent COVID-19. Sample: peripheral blood. The CDR3 coding sequence is TGCGCCAGCAGACCGGGACAAACGAACACTGAAGCTTTCTTT. As protein: CASRPGQTNTEAFF.